The entry below gives a single T cell receptor beta chain sequence along with its context. There is no known antigen for this receptor. Base qualities are missing; no much larger clone stands one base away. The library was prepared using the immunoSEQ multiplex PCR assay. TCRdb re-hosts the immuneACCESS table, in-frame sequences only. Its copies lack some clones; in the studies checked, an unresolved V gene accounts for under half of them, and the cause for the rest is not known. This sample lists approximately 75,000 clones; approximately 97% were detected once. The ten largest clones represent about 0.27% of the sample. The data belong to a study of technical replicates of blood from a handful of donors (dated by TCRdb to about 2017). The sequencing input was T cells isolated from PBMCs. The origin of this receptor is a human donor in good health.

The CDR3 protein sequence reads: CASRARENEQFF. The bases are TGTGCCAGCAGAGCCAGGGAAAATGAGCAGTTCTTC. Recombination joined TRBV25-1 with TRBJ2-1, and TRBD1 may be the D gene, going by 5 matching bases. The CDR3 starts with the cysteine, ends with the phenylalanine, and has 12 residues. Just CDR3 DNA is preserved here, 36 bases in frame from base 1. The germline V gene sets CDR1 to MGHDK and CDR2 to SYGVNS. V is shortened by 6 bases, J by 7 bases, and the region joining them spans 10 bases.